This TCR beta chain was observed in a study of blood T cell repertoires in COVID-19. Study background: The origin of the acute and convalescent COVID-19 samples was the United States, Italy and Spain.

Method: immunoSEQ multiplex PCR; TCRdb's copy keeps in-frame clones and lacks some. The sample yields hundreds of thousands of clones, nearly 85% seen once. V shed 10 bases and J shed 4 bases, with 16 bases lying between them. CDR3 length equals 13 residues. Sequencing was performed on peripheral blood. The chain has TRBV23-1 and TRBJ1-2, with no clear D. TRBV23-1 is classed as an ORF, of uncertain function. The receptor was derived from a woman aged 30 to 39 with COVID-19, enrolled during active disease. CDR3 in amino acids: CAINFLLLYGYTF. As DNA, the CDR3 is TGCGCCATAAACTTTCTTTTGCTCTATGGCTACACCTTC.